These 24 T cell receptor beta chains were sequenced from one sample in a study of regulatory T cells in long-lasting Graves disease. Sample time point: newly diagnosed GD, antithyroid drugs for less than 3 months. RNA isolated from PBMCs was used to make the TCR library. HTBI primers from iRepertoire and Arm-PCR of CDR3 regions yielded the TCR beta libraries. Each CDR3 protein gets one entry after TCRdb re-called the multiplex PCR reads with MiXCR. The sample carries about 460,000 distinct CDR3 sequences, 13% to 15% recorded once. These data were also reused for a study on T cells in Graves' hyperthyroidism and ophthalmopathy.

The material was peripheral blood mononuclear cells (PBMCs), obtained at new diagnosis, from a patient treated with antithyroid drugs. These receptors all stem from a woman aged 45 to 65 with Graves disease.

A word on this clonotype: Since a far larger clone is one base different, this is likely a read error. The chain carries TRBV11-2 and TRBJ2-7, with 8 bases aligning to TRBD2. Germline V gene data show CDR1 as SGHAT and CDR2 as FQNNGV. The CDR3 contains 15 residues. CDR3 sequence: CASSLEAGAPYDQYF. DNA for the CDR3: TGTGCCAGCAGCTTAGAAGCGGGAGCCCCCTACGATCAGTACTTC.

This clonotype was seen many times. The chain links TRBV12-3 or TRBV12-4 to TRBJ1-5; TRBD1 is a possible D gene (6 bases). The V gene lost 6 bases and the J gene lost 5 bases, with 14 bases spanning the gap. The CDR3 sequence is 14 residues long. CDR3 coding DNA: TGTGCCAGCAGCTCGACAGGCGGCCATCAGCCCCAGCATTTT. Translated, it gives CASSSTGGHQPQHF.

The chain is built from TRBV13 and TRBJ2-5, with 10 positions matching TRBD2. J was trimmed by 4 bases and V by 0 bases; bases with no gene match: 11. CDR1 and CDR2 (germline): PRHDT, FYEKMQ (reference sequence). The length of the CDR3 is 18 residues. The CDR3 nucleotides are TGTGCCAGCAGCTTAGGGTTCCTAGCGGGAGAGGTGGTAGAGACCCAGTACTTC. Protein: CASSLGFLAGEVVETQYF.

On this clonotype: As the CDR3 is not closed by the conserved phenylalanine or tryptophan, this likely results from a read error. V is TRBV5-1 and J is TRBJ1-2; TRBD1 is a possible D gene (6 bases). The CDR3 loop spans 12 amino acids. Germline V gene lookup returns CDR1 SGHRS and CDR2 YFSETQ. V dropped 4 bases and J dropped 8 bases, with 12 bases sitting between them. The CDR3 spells CASSADRPGYTC. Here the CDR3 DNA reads TGCGCCAGCAGCGCTGACAGGCCCGGCTACACCTGC.

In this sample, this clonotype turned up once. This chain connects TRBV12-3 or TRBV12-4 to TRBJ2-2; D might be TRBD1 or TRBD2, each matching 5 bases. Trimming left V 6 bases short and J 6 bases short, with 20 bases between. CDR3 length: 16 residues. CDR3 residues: CASRGSPAGTAGELFF. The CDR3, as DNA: TGTGCCAGCAGAGGGAGCCCGGCAGGGACGGCCGGGGAGCTGTTTTTT.

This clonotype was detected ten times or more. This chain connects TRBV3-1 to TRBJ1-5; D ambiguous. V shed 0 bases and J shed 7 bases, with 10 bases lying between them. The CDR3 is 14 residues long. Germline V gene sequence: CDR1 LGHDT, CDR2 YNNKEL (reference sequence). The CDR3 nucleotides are TGTGCCAGCAGCCAAGATAAGTCTTGGCAGCCCCAGCATTTT. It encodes CASSQDKSWQPQHF. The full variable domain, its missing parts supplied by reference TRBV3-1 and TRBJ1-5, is DTAVSQTPKYLVTQMGNDKSIKCEQNLGHDTMYWYKQDSKKFLKIMFSYNNKELIINETVPNRFSPKSPDKAHLNLHINSLELGDSAVYFCASSQDKSWQPQHFGDGTRLSIL.

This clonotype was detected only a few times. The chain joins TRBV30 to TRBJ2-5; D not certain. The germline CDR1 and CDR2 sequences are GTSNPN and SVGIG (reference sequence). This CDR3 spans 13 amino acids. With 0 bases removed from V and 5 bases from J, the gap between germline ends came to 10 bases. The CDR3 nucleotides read TGTGCCTGGAGTGTGGGCCGAGGCGAGACCCAGTACTTC. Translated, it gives CAWSVGRGETQYF.

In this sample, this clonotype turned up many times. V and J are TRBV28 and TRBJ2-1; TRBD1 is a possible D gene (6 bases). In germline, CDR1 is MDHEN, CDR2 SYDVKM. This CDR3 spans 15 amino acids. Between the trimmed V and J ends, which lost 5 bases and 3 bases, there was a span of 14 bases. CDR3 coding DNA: TGTGCCAGCAGTCTCCCAGGGGCCGGCTACAATGAGCAGTTCTTC. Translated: CASSLPGAGYNEQFF.

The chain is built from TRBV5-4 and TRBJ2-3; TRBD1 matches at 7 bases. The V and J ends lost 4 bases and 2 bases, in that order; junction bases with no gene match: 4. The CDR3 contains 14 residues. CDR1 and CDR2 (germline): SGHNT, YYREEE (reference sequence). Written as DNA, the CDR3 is TGTGCCAGCAGCCCGACAGGGAACACAGATACGCAGTATTTT. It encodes CASSPTGNTDTQYF.

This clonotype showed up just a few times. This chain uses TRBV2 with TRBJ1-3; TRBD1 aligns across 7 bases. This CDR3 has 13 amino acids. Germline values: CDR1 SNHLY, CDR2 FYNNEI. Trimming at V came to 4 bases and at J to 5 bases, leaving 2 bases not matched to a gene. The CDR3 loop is CASSGDRRNTIYF. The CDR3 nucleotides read TGTGCCAGCAGTGGGGACAGACGAAACACCATATATTTT.

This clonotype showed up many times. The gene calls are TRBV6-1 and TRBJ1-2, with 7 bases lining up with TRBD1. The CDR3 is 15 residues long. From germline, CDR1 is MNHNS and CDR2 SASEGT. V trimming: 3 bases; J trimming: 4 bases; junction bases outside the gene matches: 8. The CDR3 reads CASSDRGQSSYGYTF. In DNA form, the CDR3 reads TGTGCCAGCAGTGATAGGGGACAGTCTAGCTATGGCTACACCTTC.

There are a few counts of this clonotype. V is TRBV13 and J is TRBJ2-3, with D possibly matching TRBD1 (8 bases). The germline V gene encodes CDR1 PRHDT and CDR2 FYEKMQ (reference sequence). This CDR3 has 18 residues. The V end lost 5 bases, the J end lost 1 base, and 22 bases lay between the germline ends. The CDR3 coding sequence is TGTGCCAGCAGCCAAAATAGGGGGGGACAGGTGGGCACAGATACGCAGTATTTT. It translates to CASSQNRGGQVGTDTQYF. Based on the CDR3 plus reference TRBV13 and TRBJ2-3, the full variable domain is AAGVIQSPRHLIKEKRETATLKCYPIPRHDTVYWYQQGPGQDPQFLISFYEKMQSDKGSIPDRFSAQQFSDYHSELNMSSLELGDSALYFCASSQNRGGQVGTDTQYFGPGTRLTVL.

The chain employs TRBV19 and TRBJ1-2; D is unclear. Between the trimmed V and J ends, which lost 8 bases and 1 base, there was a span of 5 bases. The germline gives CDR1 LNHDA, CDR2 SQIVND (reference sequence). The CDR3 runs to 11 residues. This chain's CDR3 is CASHRNYGYTF. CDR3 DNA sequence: TGTGCCAGTCACCGTAACTATGGCTACACCTTC.

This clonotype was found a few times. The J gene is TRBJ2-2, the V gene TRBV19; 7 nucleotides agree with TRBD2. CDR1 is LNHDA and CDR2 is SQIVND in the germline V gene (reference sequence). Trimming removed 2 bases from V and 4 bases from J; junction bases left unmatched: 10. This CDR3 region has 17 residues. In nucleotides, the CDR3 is TGTGCCAGTAGTATAATCTCCGGGGGGTCGGGCACCGGGGAGCTGTTTTTT. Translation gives CASSIISGGSGTGELFF.

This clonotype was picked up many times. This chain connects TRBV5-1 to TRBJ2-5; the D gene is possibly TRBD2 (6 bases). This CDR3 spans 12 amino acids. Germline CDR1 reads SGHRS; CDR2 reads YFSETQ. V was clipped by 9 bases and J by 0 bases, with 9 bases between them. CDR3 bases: TGCGCCACCCGGGACTACCAAGAGACCCAGTACTTC. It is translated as CATRDYQETQYF.

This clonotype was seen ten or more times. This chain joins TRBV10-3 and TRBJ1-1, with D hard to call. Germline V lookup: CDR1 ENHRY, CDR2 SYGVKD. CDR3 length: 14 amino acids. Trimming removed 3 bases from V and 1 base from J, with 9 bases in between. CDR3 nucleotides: TGTGCCATCAGTGACCCCACAGAGAACACTGAAGCTTTCTTT. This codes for CAISDPTENTEAFF.

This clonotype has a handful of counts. The CDR3 protein is CASSAAGGQGAFGELFF. The CDR3 nucleotides are TGTGCCAGCAGCGCTGCTGGTGGACAGGGGGCTTTCGGGGAGCTGTTTTTT. The chain links TRBV9 to TRBJ2-2; 11 bases fit TRBD1. This CDR3 has 17 residues. With V trimmed by 3 bases and J by 7 bases, 11 bases remained unmatched. The V gene's germline CDR1 is SGDLS and CDR2 YYNGEE.

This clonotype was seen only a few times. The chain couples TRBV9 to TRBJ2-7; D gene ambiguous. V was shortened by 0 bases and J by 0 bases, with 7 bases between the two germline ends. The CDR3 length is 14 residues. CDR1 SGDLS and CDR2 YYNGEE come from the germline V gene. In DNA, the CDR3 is TGTGCCAGCAGCGTAGGATCGCCCTCCTACGAGCAGTACTTC. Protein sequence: CASSVGSPSYEQYF.

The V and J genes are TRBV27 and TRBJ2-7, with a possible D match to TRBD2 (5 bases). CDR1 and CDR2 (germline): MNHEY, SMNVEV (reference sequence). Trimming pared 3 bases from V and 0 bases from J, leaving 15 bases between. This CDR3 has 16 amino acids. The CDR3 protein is CASSFGSGGHSYEQYF. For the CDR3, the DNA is TGTGCCAGCAGTTTCGGTTCCGGAGGCCACTCCTACGAGCAGTACTTC.

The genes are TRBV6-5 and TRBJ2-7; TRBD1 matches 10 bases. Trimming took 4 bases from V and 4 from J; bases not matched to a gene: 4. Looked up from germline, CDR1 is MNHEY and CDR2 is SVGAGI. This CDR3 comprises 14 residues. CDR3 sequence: CASSWGQGRYEQYF. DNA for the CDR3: TGTGCCAGCAGTTGGGGACAGGGGCGTTACGAGCAGTACTTC.

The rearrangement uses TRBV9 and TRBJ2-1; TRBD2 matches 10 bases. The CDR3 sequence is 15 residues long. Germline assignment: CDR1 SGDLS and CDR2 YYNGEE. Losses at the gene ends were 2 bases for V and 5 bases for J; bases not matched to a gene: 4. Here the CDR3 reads CASSVLAGVNNEQFF. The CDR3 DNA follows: TGTGCCAGCAGCGTCCTAGCGGGAGTAAACAATGAGCAGTTCTTC.

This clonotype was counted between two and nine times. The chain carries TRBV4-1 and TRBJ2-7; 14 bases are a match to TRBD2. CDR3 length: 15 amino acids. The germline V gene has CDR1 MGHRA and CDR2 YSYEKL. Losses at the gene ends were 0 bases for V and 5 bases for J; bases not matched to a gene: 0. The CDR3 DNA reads TGCGCCAGCAGCCAAGAGGGACTAGCGGGAGACGAGCAGTACTTC. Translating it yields CASSQEGLAGDEQYF.

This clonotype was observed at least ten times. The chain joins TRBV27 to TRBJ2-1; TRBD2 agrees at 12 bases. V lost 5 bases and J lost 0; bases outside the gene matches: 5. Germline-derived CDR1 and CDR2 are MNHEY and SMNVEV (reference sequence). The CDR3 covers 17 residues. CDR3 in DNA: TGTGCCAGCAGTCCAGGACTAGCGGGATACTCCTACAATGAGCAGTTCTTC. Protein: CASSPGLAGYSYNEQFF.

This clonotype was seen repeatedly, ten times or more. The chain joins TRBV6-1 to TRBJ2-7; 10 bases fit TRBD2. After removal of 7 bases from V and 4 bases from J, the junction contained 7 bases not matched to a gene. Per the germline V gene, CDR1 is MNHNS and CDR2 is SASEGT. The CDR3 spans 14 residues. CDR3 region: CASNRAGGTYEQYF. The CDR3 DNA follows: TGTGCCAGCAACCGAGCGGGAGGGACGTACGAGCAGTACTTC.